These 28 T cell receptor beta chains were all obtained from the same sample, sequenced in a study of beta chain features in type 1 diabetes. Study-wide points: Shorter TCRB CDR3s, moderately but significantly so, marked every one of the four CD4+ subsets in Type 1 diabetes patients.

Antigen specificity for these receptors is unknown. Every bit of the isolated RNA underwent reverse transcription, so sequencing read expressed TCRB transcripts. Sequencing used immunoSEQ multiplex PCR; TCRdb keeps in-frame clones, though not all of them. Of 600,000 to 750,000 clones listed, around 12% are singletons. Sequencing was carried out using naive CD4+ T cells from blood. These receptors all stem from a young man with type 1 diabetes.

This clone has more than one count but fewer than ten. The genes are TRBV5-6 and TRBJ1-1; maybe TRBD1 (6 bases). Germline-derived CDR1 and CDR2 are SGHDT and YYEEEE. This CDR3 is 12 amino acids long. Between the trimmed V and J ends, which lost 5 bases and 7 bases, there was a span of 12 bases. This chain's CDR3 is CASSLGQLEAFF. The CDR3 bases are TGTGCCAGCAGTTTAGGACAGCTTGAAGCTTTCTTT. The full variable domain, rest sourced from reference TRBV5-6 and TRBJ1-1, is DAGVTQSPTHLIKTRGQQVTLRCSPKSGHDTVSWYQQALGQGPQFIFQYYEEEERQRGNFPDRFSGHQFPNYSSELNVNALLLGDSALYLCASSLGQLEAFFGQGTRLTVV.

There are a few counts of this clone. The chain joins TRBV29-1 to TRBJ2-3, with a weak D call TRBD2 (5 bases). The V gene's germline CDR1 is SQVTM and CDR2 ANQGSEA. The CDR3 is 13 residues long. The CDR3 bases are TGCAGTTGTCGGGATCAACTCACAGATACGCAGTATTTT. This encodes CSCRDQLTDTQYF.

This clone has just a few counts. V is TRBV5-6 and J is TRBJ2-5, with D tentatively TRBD2 (7 bases). Trimming removed 4 bases at V and 1 base at J, with 14 bases between. The CDR3 has 15 residues. The germline CDR1 and CDR2 sequences are SGHDT and YYEEEE. The CDR3 DNA reads as TGTGCCAGCAGCCACGCGGCGGGGGCCCAAGAGACCCAGTACTTC. This encodes CASSHAAGAQETQYF. Based on the CDR3 plus reference TRBV5-6 and TRBJ2-5, the full variable domain is DAGVTQSPTHLIKTRGQQVTLRCSPKSGHDTVSWYQQALGQGPQFIFQYYEEEERQRGNFPDRFSGHQFPNYSSELNVNALLLGDSALYLCASSHAAGAQETQYFGPGTRLLVL.

This clone showed up just a few times. The chain joins TRBV7-2 to TRBJ2-7; TRBD1 might be the D (5 bases). Germline V gene data show CDR1 as SGHTA and CDR2 as FQGNSA. V was shortened by 0 bases and J by 2 bases, with 8 bases between the two germline ends. The CDR3 spans 14 residues. CDR3 nucleotide sequence: TGTGCCAGCAGCTTAGCACAGGTCCCCTACGAGCAGTACTTC. This sequence encodes CASSLAQVPYEQYF.

This CDR3 reads CASSLGGVAGAGPTDTQYF. CDR3 sequence (DNA): TGTGCCAGCAGCTTAGGAGGTGTTGCCGGGGCGGGTCCCACAGATACGCAGTATTTT. The chain recombines TRBV13 with TRBJ2-3; D may correspond to TRBD1 or TRBD2 (5 bases each). Germline CDR1 PRHDT, CDR2 FYEKMQ (reference sequence). The CDR3 consists of 19 residues. V was trimmed by 0 bases and J by 2 bases, leaving 21 bases between them.

This chain links TRBV7-2 with TRBJ1-1; no firm D call. The CDR3 loop spans 14 amino acids. Germline-derived CDR1 and CDR2 are SGHTA and FQGNSA. The V gene lost 4 bases and the J gene lost 0 bases, with 9 bases spanning the gap. The CDR3 region is CASSYDVLNTEAFF. In DNA form, the CDR3 reads TGTGCCAGCAGCTACGACGTCTTGAACACTGAAGCTTTCTTT.

CDR3 sequence: CASRDGTGNTEAFF. In nucleotides, the CDR3 is TGTGCCAGCAGAGATGGGACGGGGAACACTGAAGCTTTCTTT. This rearrangement joins TRBV7-3 to TRBJ1-1; D may be TRBD1 (5 bases). Trimming left V 6 bases short and J 1 base short, with 12 bases between. The germline V gene has CDR1 SGHTA and CDR2 FQGTGA. The CDR3 is 14 amino acids. The full variable domain, in which reference TRBV7-3 and TRBJ1-1 provide the parts outside the CDR3, is GAGVSQTPSNKVTEKGKYVELRCDPISGHTALYWYRQSLGQGPEFLIYFQGTGAADDSGLPNDRFFAVRPEGSVSTLKIQRTERGDSAVYLCASRDGTGNTEAFFGQGTRLTVV.

The chain links TRBV28 to TRBJ2-1, with D possibly being TRBD2 (5 bases). The CDR3 runs 14 residues. The germline gives CDR1 MDHEN, CDR2 SYDVKM. V lost 5 bases and J lost 10, with 18 bases in between. CDR3 nucleotide sequence: TGTGCCAGCAGTAGGGCGGGTTCTCGGGGAGAGCAGTTCTTC. This codes for CASSRAGSRGEQFF.

V usage is TRBV6-1 and J usage is TRBJ2-3, with D possibly matching TRBD2 (5 bases). The CDR3 loop spans 13 amino acids. Between the trimmed V and J ends, which lost 11 bases and 0 bases, there was a span of 12 bases. The germline V gene has CDR1 MNHNS and CDR2 SASEGT. CDR3 nucleotide sequence: TGTGCCGCTGAGGGCAGTAGCACAGATACGCAGTATTTT. The encoded protein is CAAEGSSTDTQYF.

This clone was detected a few times. The chain couples TRBV11-2 to TRBJ2-2; TRBD2 is a possible D gene (6 bases). Trimming cost V 6 bases and J 7 bases, with 12 bases left between them. This CDR3 spans 13 amino acids. Germline V CDR1 and CDR2: SGHAT, FQNNGV. CDR3 in amino acids: CASSPGEGGELFF. CDR3 coding DNA: TGTGCCAGCAGTCCGGGGGAAGGCGGGGAGCTGTTTTTT.

About this clone: Other DNA sequences in this sample translate to the same CDR3. The rearrangement links TRBV5-4 to TRBJ1-5; D is possibly TRBD1 (5 bases). V was shortened by 4 bases and J by 4 bases, with 9 bases between the two germline ends. In germline, CDR1 is SGHNT, CDR2 YYREEE (reference sequence). The CDR3 has 13 residues. In DNA form, the CDR3 reads TGTGCCAGCAGCCTCGACAGTAATCAGCCCCAGCATTTT. The encoded protein is CASSLDSNQPQHF.

The rearrangement joins TRBV11-2 to TRBJ2-5, with a possible D match to TRBD1 (6 bases). Per the germline V gene, CDR1 is SGHAT and CDR2 is FQNNGV. V lost 6 bases and J lost 0, with 14 bases in between. The length of the CDR3 is 15 residues. The CDR3 coding sequence is TGTGCCAGCAGTTTGGCAGGGGCCCACCAAGAGACCCAGTACTTC. This codes for CASSLAGAHQETQYF.

V is TRBV30 and J is TRBJ2-7; D might be TRBD2 (5 bases). CDR3 length equals 15 residues. Deletions cut 0 bases from V and 5 bases from J, with 17 bases between. CDR1 and CDR2 (germline): GTSNPN, SVGIG (reference sequence). The CDR3 DNA is TGTGCCTGGAGTGTCCTCAGCGGTGTTCTCCACGAGCAGTACTTC. Its translation: CAWSVLSGVLHEQYF.

This clone has only a few counts. The chain has TRBV2 and TRBJ1-4; no clear D. Germline CDR1 reads SNHLY; CDR2 reads FYNNEI. There are 14 residues in the CDR3. With 4 bases removed from V and 5 bases from J, the gap between germline ends came to 11 bases. The CDR3 loop reads CASSATFLNEKLFF. The CDR3 bases are TGTGCCAGCAGTGCTACATTTCTAAATGAAAAACTGTTTTTT.

The J gene is TRBJ2-1, the V gene TRBV9, with D perhaps TRBD1 (6 bases). Germline lookup yields CDR1 SGDLS and CDR2 YYNGEE. The CDR3 loop spans 16 amino acids. V lost 0 bases, J lost 0 bases, and 10 bases lay in between. The CDR3 bases are TGTGCCAGCAGCGTAGAGGGGACACCCTCCTACAATGAGCAGTTCTTC. It is translated as CASSVEGTPSYNEQFF. The whole variable domain, filled in from reference TRBV9 and TRBJ2-1, reads DSGVTQTPKHLITATGQRVTLRCSPRSGDLSVYWYQQSLDQGLQFLIQYYNGEERAKGNILERFSAQQFPDLHSELNLSSLELGDSALYFCASSVEGTPSYNEQFFGPGTRLTVL.

This rearrangement joins TRBV5-6 to TRBJ1-3; D gene uncertain. Between the trimmed V and J ends, which lost 0 bases and 4 bases, there was a span of 14 bases. Per germline, CDR1 SGHDT and CDR2 YYEEEE. The CDR3 contains 16 residues. CDR3 residues: CASSLGRRRSGNTIYF. CDR3 DNA sequence: TGTGCCAGCAGCTTGGGTAGGAGGCGATCGGGAAACACCATATATTTT.

This clone was counted only a few times. This chain uses TRBV5-1 with TRBJ2-7; perhaps D is TRBD1 or TRBD2 (5 bases each). The CDR3 has 18 amino acids. Trimming left V 7 bases short and J 6 bases short, with 32 bases between. Germline CDR1 reads SGHRS; CDR2 reads YFSETQ. The CDR3 region has the DNA TGCGCCAGCGAAACTCCGGGACGGAACCCAACGGGCTTCGGCGAGCAGTACTTC. Protein: CASETPGRNPTGFGEQYF.

The J gene is TRBJ1-2, the V gene TRBV9, with D perhaps matching TRBD1 (5 bases). Germline V gene lookup returns CDR1 SGDLS and CDR2 YYNGEE. V lost 0 bases to trimming and J lost 2 bases, with 14 bases between them. The CDR3 consists of 16 residues. CDR3 protein: CASSVEAGRENYGYTF. CDR3 in DNA: TGTGCCAGCAGCGTAGAGGCAGGGCGGGAGAACTATGGCTACACCTTC.

The J gene is TRBJ2-1, the V gene TRBV5-1; tentatively, D is TRBD1 (6 bases). Per germline, CDR1 SGHRS and CDR2 YFSETQ. The CDR3 is 16 residues long. Trimming shortened V by 0 bases and J by 2 bases, and 12 bases separated the two germline ends. As DNA, the CDR3 is TGCGCCAGCAGCTTGGGGACAGTTTCCACCTACAATGAGCAGTTCTTC. Its protein is CASSLGTVSTYNEQFF. The complete variable domain, with remaining parts taken from reference TRBV5-1 and TRBJ2-1, reads KAGVTQTPRYLIKTRGQQVTLSCSPISGHRSVSWYQQTPGQGLQFLFEYFSETQRNKGNFPGRFSGRQFSNSRSEMNVSTLELGDSALYLCASSLGTVSTYNEQFFGPGTRLTVL.

The CDR3 is CASSLALTGGYGYTF. In DNA, the CDR3 is TGTGCCAGCAGCTTAGCGTTAACAGGGGGCTATGGCTACACCTTC. This chain links TRBV7-2 with TRBJ1-2; 8 bases agree with TRBD1. V shed 0 bases and J 4 bases; nucleotides not matched to a gene: 4. CDR1 is SGHTA, CDR2 FQGNSA, per germline. The CDR3 extends over 15 amino acids. Full variable domain (missing parts from reference TRBV7-2 and TRBJ1-2): GAGVSQSPSNKVTEKGKDVELRCDPISGHTALYWYRQSLGQGLEFLIYFQGNSAPDKSGLPSDRFSAERTGGSVSTLTIQRTQQEDSAVYLCASSLALTGGYGYTFGSGTRLTVV.

The CDR3 nucleotides read TGTGCCAGCAGCCGACCACAGGGGGCAGGCGGCTACACCTTC. Its translation: CASSRPQGAGGYTF. This sequence joins TRBV16 and TRBJ1-2; TRBD1 aligns across 9 bases. CDR3 length equals 14 residues. Per germline, CDR1 KGHSY and CDR2 FQNENV. Germline trimming cut 4 bases from V and 8 bases from J; bases unmatched to any gene: 8.

The chain is built from TRBV5-1 and TRBJ2-7; D is uncertain. CDR3 length equals 13 residues. Germline V gene data show CDR1 as SGHRS and CDR2 as YFSETQ. Trimming left V 0 bases short and J 5 bases short, with 9 bases between. The CDR3: CASSLGHTDEQYF. CDR3 nucleotides: TGCGCCAGCAGCTTGGGGCATACGGACGAGCAGTACTTC.

This clone appeared a few times. J is TRBJ2-1 and V is TRBV29-1; D might be TRBD1 or TRBD2, each matching 5 bases. CDR3 length: 11 residues. Deletions cut 3 bases from V and 13 bases from J, with 13 bases between. Per germline, CDR1 SQVTM and CDR2 ANQGSEA. This CDR3 is CSVDVGASQFF. CDR3 DNA sequence: TGCAGCGTTGACGTCGGGGCAAGTCAGTTCTTC.

This clone came up a few times. The same CDR3 arises from other DNA sequences in this sample as well. The chain joins TRBV9 to TRBJ2-3; TRBD1 agrees at 9 bases. The CDR3 has 14 residues. The ends lost 2 bases at V and 4 bases at J; junction bases unmatched: 2. Germline CDR1 is SGDLS and CDR2 is YYNGEE. The DNA for the CDR3 is TGTGCCAGCAGCGTGCGACAGGGGGCAGATACGCAGTATTTT. Protein: CASSVRQGADTQYF.

V and J are TRBV7-9 and TRBJ1-3; D not certain. There are 14 residues in the CDR3. V lost 2 bases and J lost 1, with 6 bases in between. CDR1 and CDR2 from the germline V gene are SEHNR and FQNEAQ (reference sequence). The CDR3 sequence is CASSLFSSGNTIYF. The DNA of the CDR3 is TGTGCCAGCAGCTTATTCAGTTCTGGAAACACCATATATTTT.

The V and J genes are TRBV6-6 and TRBJ2-7, with 7 bases identical to TRBD1. Germline assignment: CDR1 MNHNY and CDR2 SVGAGI (reference sequence). The junction had 7 bases not matched to a gene; V was cut back by 7 bases and J by 4 bases. The CDR3 length is 13 residues. In DNA form, the CDR3 reads TGTGCCAGCACTACAGGGGTTGCGTACGAGCAGTACTTC. Translated, it gives CASTTGVAYEQYF.

This clone was observed a few times. Different DNA sequences within this sample yield the same CDR3. The V gene is TRBV19, the J gene TRBJ2-3; D not resolved. Germline V gene lookup returns CDR1 LNHDA and CDR2 SQIVND (reference sequence). V shed 3 bases and J shed 0 bases, with 7 bases lying between them. The CDR3 runs 14 residues. The CDR3 DNA reads TGTGCCAGTAGTATTCGACAAAGCACAGATACGCAGTATTTT. This gives the protein CASSIRQSTDTQYF.

This sequence joins TRBV5-6 and TRBJ1-1; no clear D. Germline V gene data show CDR1 as SGHDT and CDR2 as YYEEEE. Trimming pared 4 bases from V and 7 bases from J, leaving 8 bases between. The CDR3 sequence is 11 residues long. The DNA for the CDR3 is TGTGCCAGCAGCCGCGCGCTTGAAGCTTTCTTT. Its translation: CASSRALEAFF. Looking up the rest from reference TRBV5-6 and TRBJ1-1 gives the full variable domain: DAGVTQSPTHLIKTRGQQVTLRCSPKSGHDTVSWYQQALGQGPQFIFQYYEEEERQRGNFPDRFSGHQFPNYSSELNVNALLLGDSALYLCASSRALEAFFGQGTRLTVV.